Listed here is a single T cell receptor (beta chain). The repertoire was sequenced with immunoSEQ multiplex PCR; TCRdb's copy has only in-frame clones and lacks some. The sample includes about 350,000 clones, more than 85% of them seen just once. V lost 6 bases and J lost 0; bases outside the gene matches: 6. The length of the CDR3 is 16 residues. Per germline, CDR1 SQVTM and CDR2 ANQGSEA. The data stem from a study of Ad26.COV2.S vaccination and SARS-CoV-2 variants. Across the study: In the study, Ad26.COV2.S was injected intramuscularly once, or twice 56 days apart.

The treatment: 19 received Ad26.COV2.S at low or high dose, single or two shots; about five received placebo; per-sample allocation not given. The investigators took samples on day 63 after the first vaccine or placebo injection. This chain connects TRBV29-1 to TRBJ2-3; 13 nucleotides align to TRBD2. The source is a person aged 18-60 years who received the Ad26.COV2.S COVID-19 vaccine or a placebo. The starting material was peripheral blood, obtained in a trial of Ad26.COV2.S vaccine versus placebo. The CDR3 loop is CSVPGLAGISTDTQYF. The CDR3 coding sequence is TGCAGCGTGCCGGGACTAGCGGGAATTAGCACAGATACGCAGTATTTT.